This TCR beta chain came from a study of blood T cell repertoires in COVID-19. Study-level background: The United States, Italy and Spain supplied acute and convalescent COVID-19 samples. In each case, the material was cDNA or gDNA derived from T cells, B-cell-depleted T cells, or PBMCs.

In the original analysis: From reference gene primer amplification, estimates of nucleated cell counts were derived. Generated by immunoSEQ multiplex PCR, the TCRdb table keeps only in-frame clones and is missing some. That table gives V, J and clone size, and the DNA gave D and trimming. This sample yields some 160,000 clones, of which about four fifths are seen a single time; 9.5% to 13% belongs to the top ten. Per germline, CDR1 SGHTA and CDR2 FQGNSA. The V end was cut by 0 bases, the J end by 6 bases, with 14 bases between. This CDR3 contains 16 residues. The sequenced material came from peripheral blood. This rearrangement joins TRBV7-2 to TRBJ1-4, with a possible D match to TRBD1 (6 bases). The receptor's source is a man aged 70 or older with active or convalescent COVID-19. Written as DNA, the CDR3 is TGTGCCAGCAGCTTAGCCTCACAGGGATTTGATGAAAAACTGTTTTTT. It specifies CASSLASQGFDEKLFF.